A single sample is the source of the 3 T cell receptor beta chains below, sequenced in a study of OX40 agonist ivuxolimab in advanced cancers. Libraries were prepared by immunoSEQ multiplex PCR; TCRdb keeps only in-frame clonotypes and omits some of them. The sample has tens of thousands of clones, approximately 84% seen once. This sample comprised CD4+ or CD8+ T cells sorted from blood, obtained in a trial of the OX40 agonist ivuxolimab. All receptors derive from an adult with an advanced solid tumor such as melanoma, head and neck, liver or kidney cancer.

The chain employs TRBV7-2 and TRBJ2-3, with 11 bases aligning to TRBD2. CDR3 length: 18 amino acids. V shed 2 bases and J 0 bases; nucleotides not matched to a gene: 7. Germline V lookup: CDR1 SGHTA, CDR2 FQGNSA. The CDR3 spells CASSLRASGGTSTDTQYF. The DNA for the CDR3 is TGTGCCAGCAGCTTACGGGCTAGCGGGGGGACTAGCACAGATACGCAGTATTTT. Filled out from reference TRBV7-2 and TRBJ2-3, the complete variable domain reads GAGVSQSPSNKVTEKGKDVELRCDPISGHTALYWYRQSLGQGLEFLIYFQGNSAPDKSGLPSDRFSAERTGGSVSTLTIQRTQQEDSAVYLCASSLRASGGTSTDTQYFGPGTRLTVL.

The genes are TRBV4-1 and TRBJ2-4, with 8 bases aligning to TRBD1. Germline values: CDR1 MGHRA, CDR2 YSYEKL. J lost 4 bases, V lost 1 base, and 3 bases had no gene match. CDR3 length: 15 residues. Here the CDR3 reads CASSQVRTGKNIQYF. In DNA, the CDR3 is TGCGCCAGCAGCCAAGTTAGGACAGGGAAAAACATTCAGTACTTC.

This sequence joins TRBV7-2 and TRBJ1-2; the match to TRBD1 covers 7 bases. Germline-derived CDR1 and CDR2 are SGHTA and FQGNSA. Trimming cost V 6 bases and J 4 bases; bases outside gene matches: 8. CDR3 length: 14 residues. Here the CDR3 DNA reads TGTGCCAGCAGTACCCCGGGACAGTTCTATGGCTACACCTTC. It codes for CASSTPGQFYGYTF.